Listed here are 12 T cell receptor beta chains from one sample, sequenced in a study of Tregs in tolerant kidney transplant recipients. Data came from immunoSEQ multiplex PCR; TCRdb stores just in-frame clones and leaves some out. The sample data list fewer than 35,000 clones. The material sequenced was CD8+ T cells from blood, taken before the transplant. Receptors originate from a human donor who received a combined kidney and bone marrow transplant.

As for this clone: The read ends 3 residues before the CDR3 terminus; that terminus is restored from the germline J gene. The V gene is TRBV5-6, the J gene TRBJ2-7; D is ambiguous. The length of the CDR3 is 12 residues. Germline V gene lookup returns CDR1 SGHDT and CDR2 YYEEEE. V was trimmed by 1 base and J by 6 bases, leaving 8 bases between them. CDR3 protein: CASSLMSSEQYF. CDR3 DNA (partial): TGTGCCAGCAGCTTGATGTCTTCCGAG.

Concerning this clone itself: The sequence runs out 3 residues before the end of the CDR3; the remainder is reconstructed from the germline J gene. The genes are TRBV6-2 or TRBV6-3 and TRBJ2-1; TRBD2 agrees at 13 bases. The CDR3 extends over 15 amino acids. V trimming: 6 bases; J trimming: 6 bases; junction bases outside the gene matches: 5. CDR1 and CDR2 from the germline V gene are MNHEY and SVGEGT. The CDR3 is CASSPTSGGANEQFF. The CDR3 bases that were read are TGTGCCAGCAGCCCCACTAGCGGGGGGGCCAATGAG.

Note on this clone: The read comes to an end 3 residues before the CDR3 does, leaving the germline J gene to fill in the end. The chain carries TRBV7-6 and TRBJ1-2; weak D call: TRBD1 (5 bases). Trimming stripped 5 bases from V and 0 bases from J, with 19 bases between. Germline CDR1 reads SGHVS; CDR2 reads FNYEAQ. This CDR3 contains 17 residues. The CDR3 sequence: CASSLGARVSANYGYTF. Partial CDR3 DNA: TGTGCCAGCAGCCTAGGTGCCAGGGTGTCGGCTAACTATGGC. The full variable domain, in which reference TRBV7-6 and TRBJ1-2 provide the parts outside the CDR3, is GAGVSQSPRYKVTKRGQDVALRCDPISGHVSLYWYRQALGQGPEFLTYFNYEAQQDKSGLPNDRFSAERPEGSISTLTIQRTEQRDSAMYRCASSLGARVSANYGYTFGSGTRLTVV.

Concerning this clone itself: The DNA ends 3 residues before the CDR3 does, and the rest of the CDR3 is filled in from the germline J gene. The chain employs TRBV29-1 and TRBJ1-1; possibly TRBD1 for D (6 bases). This CDR3 comprises 14 residues. Deletions cut 3 bases from V and 3 bases from J, with 14 bases between. Germline V gene data show CDR1 as SQVTM and CDR2 as ANQGSEA. CDR3 loop: CSVDGDIGYTEAFF. The covered CDR3 bases are TGCAGCGTTGATGGGGACATTGGATACACTGAA. The full variable domain, in which reference TRBV29-1 and TRBJ1-1 provide the parts outside the CDR3, is SAVISQKPSRDICQRGTSLTIQCQVDSQVTMMFWYRQQPGQSLTLIATANQGSEATYESGFVIDKFPISRPNLTFSTLTVSNMSPEDSSIYLCSVDGDIGYTEAFFGQGTRLTVV.

Turning to this clone: From the germline J gene comes the end of the CDR3, since the read stops 3 residues before it. The chain employs TRBV6-2 or TRBV6-3 and TRBJ1-5; no definite D call. With 2 bases removed from V and 2 bases from J, the gap between germline ends came to 7 bases. The length of the CDR3 is 14 residues. CDR1 and CDR2 from the germline V gene are MNHEY and SVGEGT. The covered CDR3 bases are TGTGCCAGCAGTTACCCCACGGGCAATCAGCCC. The encoded protein is CASSYPTGNQP. The full CDR3 sequence reads CASSYPTGNQPQHF.

To note about this clone: The CDR3 goes on 3 residues after the read ends, and that part is filled in from the germline J gene. The V call is TRBV6-8, the J call TRBJ1-6, with D perhaps matching TRBD1 (5 bases). The CDR3 consists of 17 residues. Trimming left V 4 bases short and J 1 base short, with 14 bases between. Germline V gives CDR1 MNHGY, CDR2 SAAAGT. CDR3 loop: CASSFWGAESYNSPLHF. The part of the CDR3 DNA that was read is TGTGCCAGCAGTTTTTGGGGCGCGGAGTCCTATAATTCACCC.

On this clone: The read terminates 3 residues before the CDR3 end, so the remaining end is supplied by the germline J gene. The V call is TRBV30, the J call TRBJ2-1; TRBD2 is a possible D gene (5 bases). V dropped 0 bases and J dropped 5 bases, with 17 bases sitting between them. The CDR3 totals 16 residues. Germline V gives CDR1 GTSNPN, CDR2 SVGIG (reference sequence). The CDR3 spells CAWSVTRVPVDNEQFF. The sequenced CDR3 bases are TGTGCCTGGAGTGTAACGCGGGTCCCCGTTGACAATGAG.

Comments on this clone: The read is 3 residues too short to cover the CDR3 end, so that end is filled in from the germline J gene. This chain connects TRBV7-9 to TRBJ1-6; 7 bases align to TRBD1. The length of the CDR3 is 15 residues. The ends lost 4 bases at V and 5 bases at J; junction bases unmatched: 5. Germline CDR1 SEHNR, CDR2 FQNEAQ (reference sequence). CDR3 loop: CASSSRDSNNSPLHF. CDR3 DNA, as far as it was read: TGTGCCAGCAGCTCCCGGGACAGCAATAATTCACCC.

Turning to this clone: The read ends 3 residues before the CDR3 terminus; that terminus is restored from the germline J gene. V is TRBV28 and J is TRBJ1-2, with TRBD1 matching over 9 bases. Germline V gene data show CDR1 as MDHEN and CDR2 as SYDVKM. This CDR3 is built from 16 residues. The V segment lost 8 bases and the J segment 4 bases; nucleotides outside the gene matches: 14. The CDR3 loop reads CASGETGGPTFYGYTF. Partial CDR3 DNA: TGTGCCAGCGGCGAGACAGGGGGACCAACCTTCTATGGC.

Partial CDR3 DNA: TGTGCCAGTAGTATATTTCCAGGCTATGAA. It codes for CASSIFPGYE. The whole CDR3 region reads CASSIFPGYEAFF. The V and J genes are TRBV19 and TRBJ1-1, with D hard to call. The observed sequence ends 3 residues before the CDR3 terminus, with the missing tail filled in from the germline J gene. Germline assignment: CDR1 LNHDA and CDR2 SQIVND (reference sequence). CDR3 size: 13 residues. V was pared by 2 bases and J by 7 bases, with 11 bases between.

A note on this clone: The read falls 3 residues short of the CDR3 end, and the missing part is taken from the germline J gene. The chain employs TRBV13 and TRBJ1-1; D ambiguous. This CDR3 spans 14 amino acids. Trimming pared 5 bases from V and 1 base from J, leaving 11 bases between. The germline CDR1 and CDR2 sequences are PRHDT and FYEKMQ (reference sequence). CDR3 bases read: TGTGCCAGCAGCCCCCTGGCAGGGAACACTGAA. Protein sequence: CASSPLAGNTE. In full, the CDR3 is CASSPLAGNTEAFF.

With respect to this clone: The read is 3 residues too short to cover the CDR3 end, so that end is filled in from the germline J gene. This chain links TRBV5-3 with TRBJ1-1; D is uncertain. TRBV5-3 counts as an open reading frame of uncertain function. The CDR3 consists of 14 residues. V gave up 0 bases and J gave up 1 base, with 7 bases separating them. The part of the CDR3 DNA that was read is TGTGCCAGAAGCTTGGTAGCACCGAACACTGAA. As protein: CARSLVAPNTE. The whole CDR3 is CARSLVAPNTEAFF.